This entry lists 20 T cell receptor beta chains sequenced from one sample in a study of blood T cells in healthy people across ages. PCR was performed a second time for about 7 to 12 cycles using a sample-barcoded 5' primer and a J-beta primer mix. TCRdb analysed the 5' RACE reads with MiXCR anew, one entry per CDR3 protein. The data hold about 680,000 distinct CDR3 sequences, with around half observed a single time. The material sequenced was blood. Every receptor here comes from a woman aged 55-69 years in good health.

This chain links TRBV4-2 with TRBJ2-7, with TRBD1 as a possible D gene (6 bases). Trimming stripped 0 bases from V and 2 bases from J, with 11 bases between. This CDR3 is built from 15 residues. From germline, CDR1 is LGHNA and CDR2 YNFKEQ. The CDR3 DNA is TGTGCCAGCAGCCAAGATTTCAGGGGTACCTACGAGCAGTACTTC. This encodes CASSQDFRGTYEQYF.

The J gene is TRBJ2-6, the V gene TRBV6-2 or TRBV6-3; D not certain. Trimming stripped 6 bases from V and 0 bases from J, with 9 bases between. CDR3 length equals 15 residues. Germline CDR1 MNHEY, CDR2 SVGEGT. CDR3: CASSRDDSGANVLTF. Written as DNA, the CDR3 is TGTGCCAGCAGCCGCGATGACTCTGGGGCCAACGTCCTGACTTTC.

Of note for this clonotype: It may be a read error: a sequence one base away is much more abundant. The rearrangement joins TRBV4-2 to TRBJ2-7; TRBD1 aligns across 7 bases. CDR1 is LGHNA and CDR2 is YNFKEQ in the germline V gene. The CDR3 is 14 residues long. V lost 1 base to trimming and J lost 5 bases; unmatched junction nucleotides: 5. The CDR3 sequence: CASSQGLDRDEQYF. CDR3 DNA: TGTGCCAGCAGCCAAGGTCTCGACAGGGACGAGCAGTACTTC.

This clonotype was seen a single time. V gene TRBV28 combines with J gene TRBJ2-7; tentatively, D is TRBD2 (6 bases). Germline CDR1 MDHEN, CDR2 SYDVKM. V was pared by 4 bases and J by 4 bases, with 17 bases between. This CDR3 contains 15 residues. CDR3 sequence: CASSSGTGGIYEQYF. CDR3 sequence (DNA): TGTGCCAGCAGTTCCGGGACTGGCGGGATTTACGAGCAGTACTTC. The variable domain in full, completed from reference TRBV28 and TRBJ2-7, reads DVKVTQSSRYLVKRTGEKVFLECVQDMDHENMFWYRQDPGLGLRLIYFSYDVKMKEKGDIPEGYSVSREKKERFSLILESASTNQTSMYLCASSSGTGGIYEQYFGPGTRLTVT.

CDR3 loop: CASSLALQGMGETQYF. CDR3 DNA sequence: TGTGCCAGCAGCTTAGCTCTACAGGGGATGGGGGAGACCCAGTACTTC. The chain uses TRBV7-8 and TRBJ2-7, with 7 nucleotides matching TRBD1. The J call may not be correct, given that the DNA end is closer to TRBJ2-5. CDR3 length: 16 residues. Germline CDR1 SGHVS, CDR2 FQNEAQ.

This clonotype was observed a single time. This chain joins TRBV6-6 and TRBJ2-3, with D uncertain. The germline V and J ends were trimmed by 3 bases and 0 bases, with 10 bases remaining between them. The CDR3 sequence is 15 residues long. Per germline, CDR1 MNHNY and CDR2 SVGAGI (reference sequence). The CDR3 here is CASSYSETSTDTQYF. The DNA for the CDR3 is TGTGCCAGCAGTTATTCCGAGACTAGCACAGATACGCAGTATTTT.

V usage is TRBV21-1 and J usage is TRBJ2-4. TRBV21-1 is designated a pseudogene. The CDR3 has 18 residues. This CDR3 reads CASSKCRTELEAKNIQYF. Written as DNA, the CDR3 is TGTGCCAGCAGCAAATGCAGGACCGAGTTAGAAGCCAAAAACATTCAGTACTTC.

The chain combines TRBV5-1 with TRBJ1-1, with 7 bases aligning to TRBD1. V was pared by 2 bases and J by 2 bases, with 3 bases of the junction left unmatched. The germline gives CDR1 SGHRS, CDR2 YFSETQ. The CDR3 extends over 14 amino acids. DNA for the CDR3: TGCGCCAGCAGCTTCCGGGACAGTAACACTGAAGCTTTCTTT. It specifies CASSFRDSNTEAFF. The full variable domain, in which reference TRBV5-1 and TRBJ1-1 provide the parts outside the CDR3, is KAGVTQTPRYLIKTRGQQVTLSCSPISGHRSVSWYQQTPGQGLQFLFEYFSETQRNKGNFPGRFSGRQFSNSRSEMNVSTLELGDSALYLCASSFRDSNTEAFFGQGTRLTVV.

V is TRBV4-3 and J is TRBJ2-5, with TRBD2 matching 11 bases. The CDR3 is 16 residues long. V trimming: 4 bases; J trimming: 5 bases; junction bases outside the gene matches: 9. CDR1 and CDR2 (germline): LGHNA, YSLEER. The CDR3 DNA sequence: TGCGCCAGCAGCCGACTTCTAGCGGGAGGACGGGAGACCCAGTACTTC. Encoded protein: CASSRLLAGGRETQYF.

This chain links TRBV6-2 or TRBV6-3 with TRBJ1-6; D ambiguous. Trimming cost V 3 bases and J 12 bases, with 15 bases left between them. Germline CDR1 is MNHEY and CDR2 is SVGEGT. The CDR3 is made up of 14 amino acids. Here the CDR3 reads CASSYGSAYGPLHF. In nucleotides, the CDR3 is TGTGCCAGCAGTTATGGCTCGGCATACGGACCCCTCCACTTT.

With regard to this clonotype: The junction differs from germline at one of its ends, possibly a read error. The chain uses TRBV30 and TRBJ1-4; D gene ambiguous. Germline V CDR1 and CDR2: GTSNPN, SVGIG (reference sequence). This CDR3 has 12 amino acids. CDR3 amino acids: CAGSVSSEKLFF. CDR3 nucleotide sequence: TGTGCCGGGAGTGTCAGCAGCGAAAAACTGTTTTTT.

This chain connects TRBV7-9 to TRBJ1-2; D is unresolved. This CDR3 region has 11 residues. The V end lost 0 bases, the J end lost 10 bases, and 6 bases lay between the germline ends. CDR1 is SEHNR and CDR2 is FQNEAQ in the germline V gene (reference sequence). CDR3 bases: TGTGCCAGCAGCTTAGCGGATCACTACACCTTC. Protein sequence: CASSLADHYTF.

V usage is TRBV10-3 and J usage is TRBJ1-1; 9 bases line up with TRBD1. The germline V gene encodes CDR1 ENHRY and CDR2 SYGVKD. The junction had 6 bases not matched to a gene; V was cut back by 8 bases and J by 2 bases. CDR3 length: 14 amino acids. The CDR3 sequence: CAIGLQGANTEAFF. Here the CDR3 DNA reads TGTGCCATCGGCCTACAGGGGGCTAACACTGAAGCTTTCTTT.

Remarks on this clonotype: The junction differs from germline at one of its ends, possibly a read error. The CDR3 is CASSTGTSGYSEQFF. CDR3 nucleotide sequence: TGTGCCAGTAGTACTGGGACTAGCGGGTACAGTGAGCAGTTCTTC. The V and J genes are TRBV19 and TRBJ2-1, with TRBD2 identical over 12 bases. Germline-derived CDR1 and CDR2 are LNHDA and SQIVND (reference sequence). The CDR3 covers 15 residues.

The CDR3 loop reads CSVEVRHMRHYNEQYF. The CDR3 nucleotides are TGCAGCGTTGAAGTGAGGCATATGCGGCATTACAATGAGCAGTACTTC. The genes are TRBV29-1 and TRBJ2-1; D uncertain. The J call is doubtful: the DNA matches TRBJ2-7 better. Germline V gives CDR1 SQVTM, CDR2 ANQGSEA. The CDR3 contains 16 residues.

The chain carries TRBV20-1 and TRBJ2-1; 8 nucleotides agree with TRBD1. Germline V gene lookup returns CDR1 DFQATT and CDR2 SNEGSKA (reference sequence). Germline trimming cut 3 bases from V and 8 bases from J; bases unmatched to any gene: 9. The CDR3 sequence is 14 residues long. CDR3 bases: TGCAGTGCTAGCCGACAGGGGCCTATCGATGAGCAGTTCTTC. It yields the protein CSASRQGPIDEQFF.

This chain uses TRBV28 with TRBJ1-2; D uncertain. CDR3 length: 12 amino acids. The germline V and J ends were trimmed by 4 bases and 5 bases, with 8 bases remaining between them. Germline V gives CDR1 MDHEN, CDR2 SYDVKM. As DNA, the CDR3 is TGTGCCAGCAGTTATGCTGCTTATGGCTACACCTTC. It specifies CASSYAAYGYTF.

The rearrangement uses TRBV20-1 and TRBJ1-2; D uncertain. The V end was cut by 7 bases, the J end by 8 bases, with 17 bases between. The CDR3 covers 12 residues. The germline V gene encodes CDR1 DFQATT and CDR2 SNEGSKA (reference sequence). The CDR3 loop reads CSELAGLQGYTF. The CDR3 DNA reads TGCAGTGAACTGGCAGGACTACAAGGCTACACCTTC.

This CDR3 reads CSARDRVVGEQFF. The CDR3 DNA is TGCAGCGCCCGGGACAGGGTCGTTGGTGAGCAGTTCTTC. The V call is TRBV29-1, the J call TRBJ2-1; 9 nucleotides align to TRBD1. Germline CDR1 is SQVTM and CDR2 is ANQGSEA. The CDR3 is made up of 13 amino acids. The V segment lost 7 bases and the J segment 9 bases; nucleotides outside the gene matches: 10.

The chain uses TRBV5-4 and TRBJ1-2; D remains ambiguous. Looked up from germline, CDR1 is SGHNT and CDR2 is YYREEE (reference sequence). The CDR3 runs 13 residues. Trimming took off 4 bases at V and 4 bases at J, with 11 bases between the two ends. For the CDR3, the DNA is TGTGCCAGCAGCCAAGTCTCGGTCTATGGCTACACCTTC. This translates into CASSQVSVYGYTF.